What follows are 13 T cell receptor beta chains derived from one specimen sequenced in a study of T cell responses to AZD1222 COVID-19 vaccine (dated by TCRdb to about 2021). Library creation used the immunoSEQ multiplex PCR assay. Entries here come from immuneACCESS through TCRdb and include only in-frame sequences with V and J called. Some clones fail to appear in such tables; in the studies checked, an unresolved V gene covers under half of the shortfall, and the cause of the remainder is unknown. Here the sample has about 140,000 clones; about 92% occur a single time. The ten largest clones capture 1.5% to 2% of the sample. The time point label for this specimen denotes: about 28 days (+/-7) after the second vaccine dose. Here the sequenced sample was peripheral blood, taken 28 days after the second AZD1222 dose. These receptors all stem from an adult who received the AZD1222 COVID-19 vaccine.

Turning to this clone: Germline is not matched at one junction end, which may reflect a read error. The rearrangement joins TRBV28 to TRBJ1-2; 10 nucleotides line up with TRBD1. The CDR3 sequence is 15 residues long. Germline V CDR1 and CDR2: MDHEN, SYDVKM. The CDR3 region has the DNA TGTGCCGGCAGGATTCCGACAGGGGGCGACTATGGCTACACCTTC. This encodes CAGRIPTGGDYGYTF.

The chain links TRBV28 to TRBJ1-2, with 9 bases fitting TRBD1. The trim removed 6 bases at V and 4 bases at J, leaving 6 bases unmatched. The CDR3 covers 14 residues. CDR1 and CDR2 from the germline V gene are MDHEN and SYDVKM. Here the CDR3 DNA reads TGTGCCAGCAGCCGGGACAGGGATATCTATGGCTACACCTTC. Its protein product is CASSRDRDIYGYTF.

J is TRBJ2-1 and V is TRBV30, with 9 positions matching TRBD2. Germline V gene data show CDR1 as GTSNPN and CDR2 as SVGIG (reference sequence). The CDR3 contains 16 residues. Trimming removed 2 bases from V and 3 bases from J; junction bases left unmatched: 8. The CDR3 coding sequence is TGTGCCTGGAGTCCCACTGCGGGAGGGGACTACAATGAGCAGTTCTTC. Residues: CAWSPTAGGDYNEQFF.

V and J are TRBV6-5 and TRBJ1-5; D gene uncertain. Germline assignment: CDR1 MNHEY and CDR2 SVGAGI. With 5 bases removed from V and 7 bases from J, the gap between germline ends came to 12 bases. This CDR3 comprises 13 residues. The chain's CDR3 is CASSTSLAQPQHF. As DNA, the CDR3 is TGTGCCAGCAGTACGTCCCTGGCACAGCCCCAGCATTTT.

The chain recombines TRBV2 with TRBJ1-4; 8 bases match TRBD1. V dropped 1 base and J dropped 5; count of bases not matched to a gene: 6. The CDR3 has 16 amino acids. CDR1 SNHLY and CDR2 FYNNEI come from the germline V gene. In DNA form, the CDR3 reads TGTGCCAGCAGTGAAGAACCGACAGGGGACAATGAAAAACTGTTTTTT. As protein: CASSEEPTGDNEKLFF. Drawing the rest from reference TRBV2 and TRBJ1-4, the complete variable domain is EPEVTQTPSHQVTQMGQEVILRCVPISNHLYFYWYRQILGQKVEFLVSFYNNEISEKSEIFDDQFSVERPDGSNFTLKIRSTKLEDSAMYFCASSEEPTGDNEKLFFGSGTQLSVL.

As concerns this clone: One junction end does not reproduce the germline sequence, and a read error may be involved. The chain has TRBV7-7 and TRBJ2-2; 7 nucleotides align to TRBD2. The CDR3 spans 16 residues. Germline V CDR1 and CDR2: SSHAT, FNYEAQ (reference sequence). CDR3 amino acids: CASSRQAGPNTGELFF. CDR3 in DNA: TGTGCTAGCAGCCGCCAAGCGGGACCGAACACCGGGGAGCTGTTTTTT.

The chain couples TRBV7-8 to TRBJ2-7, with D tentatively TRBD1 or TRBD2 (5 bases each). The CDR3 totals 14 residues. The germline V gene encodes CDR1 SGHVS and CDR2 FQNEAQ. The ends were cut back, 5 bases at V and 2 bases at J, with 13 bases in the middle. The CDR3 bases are TGTGCCAGCAGCCCACGGGGCCGTACCTACGAGCAGTACTTC. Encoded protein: CASSPRGRTYEQYF.

The chain's CDR3 is CASSRKTLREVDYGYTF. CDR3 nucleotide sequence: TGCGCCAGCAGCCGGAAGACCCTGCGGGAGGTGGACTATGGCTACACCTTC. V is TRBV4-1 and J is TRBJ1-2, with no clear D. The length of the CDR3 is 17 residues. V was cut by 4 bases and J by 3 bases, with 21 bases left in between. The V gene's germline CDR1 is MGHRA and CDR2 YSYEKL.

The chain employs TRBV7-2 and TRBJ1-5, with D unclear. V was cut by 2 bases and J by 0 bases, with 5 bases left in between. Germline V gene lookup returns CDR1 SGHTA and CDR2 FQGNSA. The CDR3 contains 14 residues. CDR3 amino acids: CASSLLDSNQPQHF. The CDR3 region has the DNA TGTGCCAGCAGCTTACTTGATAGCAATCAGCCCCAGCATTTT.

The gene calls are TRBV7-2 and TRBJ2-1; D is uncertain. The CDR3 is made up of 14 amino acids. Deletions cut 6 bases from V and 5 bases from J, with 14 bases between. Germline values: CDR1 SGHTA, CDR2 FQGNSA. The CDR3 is CASRPYPQNNEQFF. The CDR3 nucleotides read TGTGCCAGCAGACCATACCCTCAAAACAATGAGCAGTTCTTC. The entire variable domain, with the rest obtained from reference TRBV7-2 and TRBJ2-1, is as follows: GAGVSQSPSNKVTEKGKDVELRCDPISGHTALYWYRQSLGQGLEFLIYFQGNSAPDKSGLPSDRFSAERTGGSVSTLTIQRTQQEDSAVYLCASRPYPQNNEQFFGPGTRLTVL.

As DNA, the CDR3 is TGTGCCACCAGTGATTTCCGGACAGGGTCCTACGAGCAGTACTTC. Translated, it gives CATSDFRTGSYEQYF. J is TRBJ2-7 and V is TRBV24-1; 8 positions match TRBD1. The germline gives CDR1 KGHDR, CDR2 SFDVKD. Losses at the gene ends were 1 base for V and 1 base for J; bases not matched to a gene: 2. This CDR3 has 15 amino acids.

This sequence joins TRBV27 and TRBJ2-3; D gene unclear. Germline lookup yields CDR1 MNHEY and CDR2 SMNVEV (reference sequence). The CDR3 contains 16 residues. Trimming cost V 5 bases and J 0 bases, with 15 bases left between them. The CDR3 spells CASSLRSAFSTDTQYF. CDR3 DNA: TGTGCCAGCAGTCTCCGCTCGGCGTTTAGCACAGATACGCAGTATTTT.

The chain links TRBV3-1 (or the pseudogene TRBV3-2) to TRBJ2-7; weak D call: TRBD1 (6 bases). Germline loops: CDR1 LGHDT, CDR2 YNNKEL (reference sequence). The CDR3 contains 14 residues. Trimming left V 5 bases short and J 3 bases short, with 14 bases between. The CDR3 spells CASSAKPGVYEQYF. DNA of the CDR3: TGTGCCAGCAGCGCAAAACCAGGGGTCTACGAGCAGTACTTC.